This T cell receptor beta chain was found in a study of blood T cell repertoires in COVID-19. Study at large: From the United States, Italy and Spain came samples of acute and convalescent COVID-19. T cells, B-cell-depleted T cells, or PBMCs provided the cDNA or gDNA that served as material.

The CDR3 contains 14 residues. CDR1 and CDR2 from the germline V gene are SGHRS and YFSETQ. Trimming took 5 bases from V and 5 from J, leaving 16 bases between them. How the authors handled the data: Using reference gene primer amplification, nucleated cell counts were estimated. Sequencing used immunoSEQ multiplex PCR; TCRdb keeps in-frame clones, though not all of them. V and J calls plus clone size are reproduced from that table; the DNA served to infer D and trimming. The sample contains 100,000 or so clones, approximately 75% of which appear only once. The chain has TRBV5-1 and TRBJ1-1, with D maybe TRBD1 (5 bases). The sequencing input was peripheral blood. The source is a human donor in a cohort sampled during active COVID-19. The CDR3 bases are TGCGCCAGCAGGGCAGGGACTGGTAGTACTGAAGCTTTCTTT. Translating it yields CASRAGTGSTEAFF.